The TCR beta chain under discussion was sequenced for a study of Ad26.COV2.S vaccination and SARS-CoV-2 variants. At the level of the study: Once or twice, 56 days apart, Ad26.COV2.S was delivered intramuscularly. Study-wide results and limits: Spike-specific responses of CD8+ and CD4+ T cells were reported to display substantial breadth after vaccination. Participants in the vaccine arm had higher spike-specific TCR breadth; placebo recipients had lower.

The protocol was immunoSEQ multiplex PCR, while the TCRdb copy is restricted to in-frame clones and leaves out a portion. In the table there are approximately 460,000 clones, 80% to 90% of which are singletons. Specified treatment: around 19 received Ad26.COV2.S at low or high dose, single or two shots; several received placebo; per-sample allocation not given. Each sample was drawn 63 days after the first injection (of vaccine or placebo). Wuhan-strain SARS-CoV-2 spike was expressed by the Ad26 vector that made up the vaccine. This clone was seen a single time. Its antigen is as yet unknown. Trimming took off 6 bases at V and 0 bases at J, with 8 bases between the two ends. The CDR3 is 14 amino acids. CDR1 and CDR2 from the germline V gene are MNHNS and SASEGT.

This chain links TRBV6-1 with TRBJ1-4; a weak D match, TRBD1 (5 bases). The sample in question was peripheral blood, obtained in a trial of Ad26.COV2.S vaccine versus placebo. This receptor was taken from a person aged 18-65 years who received the Ad26.COV2.S COVID-19 vaccine or a placebo. Here the CDR3 reads CASSLQATNEKLFF. CDR3 in DNA: TGTGCCAGCAGCTTACAGGCAACTAATGAAAAACTGTTTTTT.